This T cell receptor beta chain was profiled in a study of response to subunit inactivated influenza vaccine. Trimming pared 4 bases from V and 3 bases from J, leaving 16 bases between. The germline V gene encodes CDR1 SEHNR and CDR2 FQNEAQ (reference sequence). The CDR3 extends over 15 amino acids. TCRdb independently ran MiXCR on the RT-PCR reads; one entry per CDR3 protein. The sample has around 850,000 distinct CDR3 sequences, approximately 17% seen once. Study-level findings and limits: Each seasonal influenza vaccination recruits few new T cells, the authors suggested.

Details on this clonotype: Its antigen remains unknown.

The sample was PBMCs from blood, taken approximately 5 days after vaccination. The TCR originated in a man aged 45 to 65 who received an inactivated influenza vaccine. V gene TRBV7-9 combines with J gene TRBJ2-7, with D perhaps matching TRBD2 (5 bases). CDR3 bases: TGTGCCAGCAGCTACCCTCTGGGGAGAGGCTACGAGCAGTACTTC. Amino acid sequence: CASSYPLGRGYEQYF.